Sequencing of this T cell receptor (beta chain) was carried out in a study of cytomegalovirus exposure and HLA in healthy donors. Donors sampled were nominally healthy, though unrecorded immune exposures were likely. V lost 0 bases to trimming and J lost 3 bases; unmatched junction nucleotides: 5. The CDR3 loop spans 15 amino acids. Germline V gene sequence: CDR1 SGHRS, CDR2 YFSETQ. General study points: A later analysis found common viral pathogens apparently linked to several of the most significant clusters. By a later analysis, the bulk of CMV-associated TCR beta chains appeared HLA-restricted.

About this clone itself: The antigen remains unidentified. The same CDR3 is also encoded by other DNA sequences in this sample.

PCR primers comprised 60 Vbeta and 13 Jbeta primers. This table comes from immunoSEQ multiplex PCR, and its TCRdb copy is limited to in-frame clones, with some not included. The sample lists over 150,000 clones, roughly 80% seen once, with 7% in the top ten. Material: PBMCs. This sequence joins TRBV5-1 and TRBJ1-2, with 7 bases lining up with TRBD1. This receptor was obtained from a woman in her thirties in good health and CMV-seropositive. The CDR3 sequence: CASSLGGTGDYGYTF. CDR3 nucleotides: TGCGCCAGCAGCTTGGGGGGAACAGGGGACTATGGCTACACCTTC.